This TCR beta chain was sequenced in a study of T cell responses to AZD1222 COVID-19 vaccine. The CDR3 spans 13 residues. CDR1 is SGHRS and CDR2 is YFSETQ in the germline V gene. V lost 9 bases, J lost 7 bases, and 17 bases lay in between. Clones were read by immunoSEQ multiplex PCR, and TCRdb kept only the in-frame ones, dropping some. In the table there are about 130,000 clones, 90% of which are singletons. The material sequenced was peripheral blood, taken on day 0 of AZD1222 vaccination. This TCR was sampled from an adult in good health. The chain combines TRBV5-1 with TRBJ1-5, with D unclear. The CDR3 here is CATPATGRQPQHF. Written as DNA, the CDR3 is TGCGCCACCCCCGCAACGGGCCGCCAGCCCCAGCATTTT.